The source of this T cell receptor (beta chain) is a study of neoadjuvant anti-PD-1 for oral cavity cancer. Across the study: Patients without progression received a fourth nivolumab dose around day 43, then surgical resection on days 50-56. Study conclusions and caveats: Pretreatment Treg/Th17 ratio correlated inversely with post-treatment tumor clonality.

The method was immunoSEQ multiplex PCR; TCRdb's version includes in-frame clones alone and lacks a portion of them. The data show tens of thousands of clones, 65% to 80% seen once. Stage II-IVA oral cavity squamous cell carcinoma was new and untreated by systemic or radiation therapy. Trimming stripped 4 bases from V and 12 bases from J, with 13 bases between. The CDR3 sequence is 12 residues long. The germline CDR1 and CDR2 sequences are SGHDN and FVKESK. This clone was seen only a few times. Its antigen is undetermined. The V call is TRBV14, the J call TRBJ2-1, with a tentative D call TRBD1 (6 bases). The source is a person between 35 and 79 years old with oral cavity squamous cell carcinoma. The sample in question was PBMCs, obtained before nivolumab (anti-PD-1) treatment. CDR3 bases: TGTGCCAGCAGCCGGACAGTTTTTCTGCAGTTCTTC. Protein product: CASSRTVFLQFF.